This passage covers 10 T cell receptor beta chains from one sample sequenced in a study of identifying expanded T cells in peripheral blood. TCRdb's table, derived via immunoSEQ multiplex PCR, lists solely in-frame clones and lacks some. This table holds about 100,000 clones, around nine tenths found once. The sequencing sample was made of blood. Receptor source: a person aged 18-69 years in good health.

The chain employs TRBV29-1 and TRBJ1-2, with D perhaps TRBD1 (5 bases). The length of the CDR3 is 14 residues. Germline V gives CDR1 SQVTM, CDR2 ANQGSEA. V lost 3 bases and J 4 bases, leaving 15 bases between the germline ends. The CDR3, as DNA: TGCAGCGTTGACGGTTCGGGGGAGGGCTATGGCTACACCTTC. Translated, it gives CSVDGSGEGYGYTF.

The rearrangement uses TRBV27 and TRBJ2-5; 8 bases are shared with TRBD2. The trim removed 2 bases at V and 1 base at J, leaving 15 bases unmatched. The CDR3 extends over 19 amino acids. Germline CDR1 is MNHEY and CDR2 is SMNVEV (reference sequence). Written as DNA, the CDR3 is TGTGCCAGCAGTTTACGGGGCCCTCAAAAAGCGGGGGCCCAAGAGACCCAGTACTTC. Protein product: CASSLRGPQKAGAQETQYF.

The chain carries TRBV20-1 and TRBJ2-5; D not certain. V shed 6 bases and J shed 2 bases, with 4 bases lying between them. The CDR3 extends over 10 amino acids. The germline V gene has CDR1 DFQATT and CDR2 SNEGSKA (reference sequence). Here the CDR3 DNA reads TGCAGTGCAAGACAAGAGACCCAGTACTTC. Translated: CSARQETQYF.

The V and J genes are TRBV7-2 and TRBJ2-7; TRBD2 is a possible D gene (7 bases). This CDR3 spans 16 amino acids. Germline V gene lookup returns CDR1 SGHTA and CDR2 FQGNSA. V dropped 1 base and J dropped 4 bases, with 17 bases sitting between them. CDR3 nucleotides: TGTGCCAGCAGCTTAGGGGTCGGGGGGCCCGTTTACGAGCAGTACTTC. This codes for CASSLGVGGPVYEQYF.

The chain is built from TRBV15 and TRBJ2-5, with TRBD2 matching over 9 bases. Per the germline V gene, CDR1 is LNHNV and CDR2 is YYDKDF (reference sequence). CDR3 length: 15 residues. Unmatched junction bases numbered 4, after V lost 0 bases and J lost 5 bases. As DNA, the CDR3 is TGTGCCACCAGCAGAGATTGGCTAGCGGGGGAGACCCAGTACTTC. Its translation is CATSRDWLAGETQYF.

The chain carries TRBV29-1 and TRBJ2-7; 10 bases are a match to TRBD1. After removal of 7 bases from V and 5 bases from J, the junction contained 11 bases not matched to a gene. The germline gives CDR1 SQVTM, CDR2 ANQGSEA. CDR3 size: 14 residues. The CDR3 nucleotides read TGCAGCGGAGCGCTAGGGACAGGGGAGGACGAGCAGTACTTC. It codes for CSGALGTGEDEQYF.

The chain carries TRBV5-6 and TRBJ2-5; TRBD2 agrees at 10 bases. The CDR3 sequence is 16 residues long. V was clipped by 4 bases and J by 7 bases; unmatched bases: 13. The germline gives CDR1 SGHDT, CDR2 YYEEEE. The CDR3 region has the DNA TGTGCCAGCAGCGTCCCTAGCGGGGGCCCTGTGGGGACCCAGTACTTC. It codes for CASSVPSGGPVGTQYF.

The chain uses TRBV7-6 and TRBJ2-5; perhaps TRBD2 as D (7 bases). The J call may be in error: the DNA end matches TRBJ2-7 better. The CDR3 extends over 12 amino acids. The germline V gene has CDR1 SGHVS and CDR2 FNYEAQ. The DNA for the CDR3 is TGTGCCAGCAGCTTGGGGGGGCTCGAGCAGTACTTC. Protein sequence: CASSLGGLEQYF.

This rearrangement joins TRBV5-1 to TRBJ2-7, with D maybe TRBD1 (5 bases). Trimming shortened V by 0 bases and J by 2 bases, and 18 bases separated the two germline ends. This CDR3 has 17 amino acids. CDR1 and CDR2 (germline): SGHRS, YFSETQ. CDR3 nucleotides: TGCGCCAGCAGCTTGGGGGTAGGGGCCTTAACACCCTACGAGCAGTACTTC. It is translated as CASSLGVGALTPYEQYF.

The chain combines TRBV28 with TRBJ2-1; D is uncertain. V was cut by 8 bases and J by 1 base, with 15 bases left in between. CDR1 and CDR2 from the germline V gene are MDHEN and SYDVKM. The CDR3 covers 15 residues. The DNA for the CDR3 is TGTGCCAGCGGCCCCTCTTCTGGGTCCTACAATGAGCAGTTCTTC. It encodes CASGPSSGSYNEQFF. Full variable domain (remainder filled in from reference TRBV28 and TRBJ2-1): DVKVTQSSRYLVKRTGEKVFLECVQDMDHENMFWYRQDPGLGLRLIYFSYDVKMKEKGDIPEGYSVSREKKERFSLILESASTNQTSMYLCASGPSSGSYNEQFFGPGTRLTVL.